The present T cell receptor (beta chain) was sequenced within a study of blood T cell repertoires in COVID-19. Turning to the study itself: From the United States, Italy and Spain came samples of acute and convalescent COVID-19. The analysed material was cDNA or gDNA that came from T cells, B-cell-depleted T cells, or PBMCs.

Per the authors' pipeline: Reference gene primer amplification gave nucleated cell count estimates. TCRdb's table, derived via immunoSEQ multiplex PCR, lists solely in-frame clones and lacks some. V and J calls and clone size are as listed in that table; D and trimming were resolved from the DNA. The sample holds over 300,000 clones, about 83% seen once. This CDR3 has 13 residues. Per germline, CDR1 LNHDA and CDR2 SQIVND (reference sequence). Deletions cut 3 bases from V and 4 bases from J, with 9 bases between. Only one count was recorded for this clone. The sequence was obtained from a woman aged 50 to 60 with acute or convalescent COVID-19. V usage is TRBV19 and J usage is TRBJ1-1; tentatively, D is TRBD1 (5 bases). What was sequenced was peripheral blood. CDR3 loop: CASSIAGGTEAFF. The DNA for the CDR3 is TGTGCCAGTAGTATTGCGGGGGGCACTGAAGCTTTCTTT. Filled out from reference TRBV19 and TRBJ1-1, the complete variable domain reads DGGITQSPKYLFRKEGQNVTLSCEQNLNHDAMYWYRQDPGQGLRLIYYSQIVNDFQKGDIAEGYSVSREKKESFPLTVTSAQKNPTAFYLCASSIAGGTEAFFGQGTRLTVV.